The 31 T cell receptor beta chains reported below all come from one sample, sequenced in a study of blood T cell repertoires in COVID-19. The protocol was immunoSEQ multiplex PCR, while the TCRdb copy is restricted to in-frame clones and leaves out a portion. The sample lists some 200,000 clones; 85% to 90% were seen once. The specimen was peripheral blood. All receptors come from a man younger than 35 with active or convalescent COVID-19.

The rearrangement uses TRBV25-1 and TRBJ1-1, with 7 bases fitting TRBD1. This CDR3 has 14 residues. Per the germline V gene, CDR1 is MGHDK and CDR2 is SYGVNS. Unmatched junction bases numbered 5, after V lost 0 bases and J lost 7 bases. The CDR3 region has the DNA TGTGCCAGCAGTGAATACCAGGGACAGAGTGAAGCTTTCTTT. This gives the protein CASSEYQGQSEAFF.

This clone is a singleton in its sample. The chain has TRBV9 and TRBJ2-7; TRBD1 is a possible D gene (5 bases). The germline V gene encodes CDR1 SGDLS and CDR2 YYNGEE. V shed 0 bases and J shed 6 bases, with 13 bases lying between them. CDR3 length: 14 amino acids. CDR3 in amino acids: CASSVGTPSGEQYF. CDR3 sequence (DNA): TGTGCCAGCAGCGTAGGGACACCTTCTGGCGAGCAGTACTTC.

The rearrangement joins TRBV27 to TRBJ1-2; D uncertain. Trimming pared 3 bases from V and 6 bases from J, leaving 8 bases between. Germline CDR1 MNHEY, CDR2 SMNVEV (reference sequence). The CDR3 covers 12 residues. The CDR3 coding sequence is TGTGCCAGCAGTTTCCGGGGAGATGGCTACACCTTC. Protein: CASSFRGDGYTF.

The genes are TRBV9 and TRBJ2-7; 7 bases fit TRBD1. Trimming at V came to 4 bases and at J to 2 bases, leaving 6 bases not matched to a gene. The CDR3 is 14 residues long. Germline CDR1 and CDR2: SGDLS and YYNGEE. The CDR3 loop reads CASSPGQATYEQYF. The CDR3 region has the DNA TGTGCCAGCAGCCCAGGACAGGCTACCTACGAGCAGTACTTC.

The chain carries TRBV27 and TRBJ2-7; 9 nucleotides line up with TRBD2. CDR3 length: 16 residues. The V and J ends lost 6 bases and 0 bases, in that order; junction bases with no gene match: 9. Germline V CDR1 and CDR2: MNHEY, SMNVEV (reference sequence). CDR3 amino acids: CASRAGGPLTSYEQYF. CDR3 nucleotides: TGTGCCAGCAGGGCGGGAGGGCCCCTAACCTCCTACGAGCAGTACTTC.

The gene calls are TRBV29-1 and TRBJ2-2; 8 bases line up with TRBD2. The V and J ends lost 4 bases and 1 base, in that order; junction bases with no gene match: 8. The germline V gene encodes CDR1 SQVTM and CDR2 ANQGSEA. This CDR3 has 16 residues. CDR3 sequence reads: CSVVPRSGRNTGELFF. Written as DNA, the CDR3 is TGCAGCGTTGTCCCTCGAAGCGGGAGGAACACCGGGGAGCTGTTTTTT.

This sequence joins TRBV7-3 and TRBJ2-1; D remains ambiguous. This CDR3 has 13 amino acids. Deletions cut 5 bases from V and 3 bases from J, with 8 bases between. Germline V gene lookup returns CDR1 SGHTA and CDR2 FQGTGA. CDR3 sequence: CASSPNFYNEQFF. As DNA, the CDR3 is TGTGCCAGCAGCCCCAACTTCTACAATGAGCAGTTCTTC.

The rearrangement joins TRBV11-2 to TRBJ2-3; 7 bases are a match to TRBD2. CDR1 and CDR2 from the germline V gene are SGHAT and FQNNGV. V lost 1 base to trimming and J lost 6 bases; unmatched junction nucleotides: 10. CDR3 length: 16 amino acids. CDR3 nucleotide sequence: TGTGCCAGCAGCTTAGTGGTAGCGGGTCCGTGGGATACGCAGTATTTT. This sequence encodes CASSLVVAGPWDTQYF.

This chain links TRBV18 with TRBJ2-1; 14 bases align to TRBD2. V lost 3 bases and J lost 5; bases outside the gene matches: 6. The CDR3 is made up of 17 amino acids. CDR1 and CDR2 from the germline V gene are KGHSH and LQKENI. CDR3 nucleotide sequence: TGTGCCAGCTCACCGACCGGGACTAGCGGGAGAGACAATGAGCAGTTCTTC. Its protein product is CASSPTGTSGRDNEQFF.

CDR3 protein: CASSPLRVAGSQYF. The CDR3 nucleotides read TGTGCCAGCAGCCCCCTCCGAGTAGCGGGGAGCCAGTACTTC. The V call is TRBV3-1 (or the pseudogene TRBV3-2), the J call TRBJ2-5; 8 bases are a match to TRBD2. CDR3 size: 14 residues. Unmatched junction bases numbered 11, after V lost 4 bases and J lost 10 bases. The germline V gene has CDR1 LGHDT and CDR2 YNNKEL (reference sequence).

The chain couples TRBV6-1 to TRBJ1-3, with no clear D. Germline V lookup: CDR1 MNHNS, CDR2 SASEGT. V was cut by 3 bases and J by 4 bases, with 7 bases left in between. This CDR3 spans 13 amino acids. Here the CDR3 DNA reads TGTGCCAGCAGTGATCTCCAGGGAAACACCATATATTTT. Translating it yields CASSDLQGNTIYF.

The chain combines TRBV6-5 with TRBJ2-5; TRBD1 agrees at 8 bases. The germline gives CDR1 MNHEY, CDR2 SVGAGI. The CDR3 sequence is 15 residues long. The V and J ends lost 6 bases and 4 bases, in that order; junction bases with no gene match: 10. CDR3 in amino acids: CASRRQGRAGETQYF. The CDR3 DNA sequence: TGTGCCAGCAGACGACAGGGGCGCGCCGGAGAGACCCAGTACTTC.

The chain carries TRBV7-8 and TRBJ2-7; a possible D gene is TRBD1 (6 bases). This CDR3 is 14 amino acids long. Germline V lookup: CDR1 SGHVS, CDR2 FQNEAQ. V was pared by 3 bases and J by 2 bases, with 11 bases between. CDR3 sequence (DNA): TGTGCCAGCAGCTTCCGGACAGAAACCTACGAGCAGTACTTC. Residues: CASSFRTETYEQYF.

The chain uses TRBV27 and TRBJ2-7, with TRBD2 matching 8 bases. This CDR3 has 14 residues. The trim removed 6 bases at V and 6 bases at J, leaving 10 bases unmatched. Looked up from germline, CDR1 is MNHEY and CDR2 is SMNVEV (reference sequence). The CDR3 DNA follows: TGTGCCAGCAGCCGTGGGACTAGATTATCCGAGCAGTACTTC. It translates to CASSRGTRLSEQYF.

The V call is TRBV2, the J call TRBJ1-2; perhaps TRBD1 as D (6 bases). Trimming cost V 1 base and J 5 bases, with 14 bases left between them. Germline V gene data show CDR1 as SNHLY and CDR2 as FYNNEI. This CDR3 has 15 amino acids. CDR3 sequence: CASSEVGRGGYGYTF. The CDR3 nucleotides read TGTGCCAGCAGTGAAGTTGGCAGGGGAGGGTATGGCTACACCTTC.

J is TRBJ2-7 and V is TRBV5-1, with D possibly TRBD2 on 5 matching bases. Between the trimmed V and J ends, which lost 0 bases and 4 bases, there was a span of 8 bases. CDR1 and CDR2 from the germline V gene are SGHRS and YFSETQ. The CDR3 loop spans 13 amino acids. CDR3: CASSLADFYEQYF. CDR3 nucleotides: TGCGCCAGCAGCTTGGCGGACTTTTACGAGCAGTACTTC.

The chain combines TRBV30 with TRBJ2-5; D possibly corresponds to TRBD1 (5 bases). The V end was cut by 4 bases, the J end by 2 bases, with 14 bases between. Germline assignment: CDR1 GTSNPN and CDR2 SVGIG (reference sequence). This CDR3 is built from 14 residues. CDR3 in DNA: TGTGCCTGGAAAGTAAGGACATGGCAAGAGACCCAGTACTTC. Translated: CAWKVRTWQETQYF.

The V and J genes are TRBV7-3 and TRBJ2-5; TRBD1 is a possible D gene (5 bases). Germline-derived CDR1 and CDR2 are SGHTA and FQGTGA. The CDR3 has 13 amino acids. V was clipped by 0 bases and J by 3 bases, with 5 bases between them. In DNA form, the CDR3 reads TGTGCCAGCAGCTTAACCAGGGAAGAGACCCAGTACTTC. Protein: CASSLTREETQYF.

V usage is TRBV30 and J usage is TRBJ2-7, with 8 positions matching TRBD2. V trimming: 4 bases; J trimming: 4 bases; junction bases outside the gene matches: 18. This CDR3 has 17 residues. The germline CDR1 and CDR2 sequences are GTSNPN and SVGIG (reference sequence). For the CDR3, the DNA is TGTGCCTGGAATCTCATAGTTCTGGGACTAGTGGAGTACGAGCAGTACTTC. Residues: CAWNLIVLGLVEYEQYF. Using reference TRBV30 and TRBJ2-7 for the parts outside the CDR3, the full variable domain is SQTIHQWPATLVQPVGSPLSLECTVEGTSNPNLYWYRQAAGRGLQLLFYSVGIGQISSEVPQNLSASRPQDRQFILSSKKLLLSDSGFYLCAWNLIVLGLVEYEQYFGPGTRLTVT.

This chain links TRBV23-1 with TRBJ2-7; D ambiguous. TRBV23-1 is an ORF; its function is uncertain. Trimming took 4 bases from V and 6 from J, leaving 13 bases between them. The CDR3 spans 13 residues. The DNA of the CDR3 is TGCGCCAGCAGTCCCCCGTCTCTCGGCGAGCAGTACTTC. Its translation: CASSPPSLGEQYF.

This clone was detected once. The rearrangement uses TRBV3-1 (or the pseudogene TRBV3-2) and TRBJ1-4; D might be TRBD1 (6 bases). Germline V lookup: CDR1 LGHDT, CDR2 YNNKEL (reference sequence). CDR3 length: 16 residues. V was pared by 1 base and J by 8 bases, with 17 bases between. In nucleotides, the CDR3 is TGTGCCAGCAGCCAAGCCAAGGACAGCTTTCGGGAAAAACTGTTTTTT. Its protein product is CASSQAKDSFREKLFF.

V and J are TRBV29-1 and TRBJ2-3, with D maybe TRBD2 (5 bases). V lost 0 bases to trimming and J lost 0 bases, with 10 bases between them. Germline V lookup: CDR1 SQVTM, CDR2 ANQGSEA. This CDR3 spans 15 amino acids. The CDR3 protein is CSVEDLGVSTDTQYF. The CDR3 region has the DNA TGCAGCGTTGAAGATCTCGGGGTTAGCACAGATACGCAGTATTTT.

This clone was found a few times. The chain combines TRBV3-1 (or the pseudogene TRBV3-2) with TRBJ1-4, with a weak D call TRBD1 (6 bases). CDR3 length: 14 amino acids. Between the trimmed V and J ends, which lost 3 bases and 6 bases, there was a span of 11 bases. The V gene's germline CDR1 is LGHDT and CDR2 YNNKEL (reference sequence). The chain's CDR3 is CASSHGKGDEKLFF. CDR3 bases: TGTGCCAGCAGCCACGGGAAGGGGGATGAAAAACTGTTTTTT.

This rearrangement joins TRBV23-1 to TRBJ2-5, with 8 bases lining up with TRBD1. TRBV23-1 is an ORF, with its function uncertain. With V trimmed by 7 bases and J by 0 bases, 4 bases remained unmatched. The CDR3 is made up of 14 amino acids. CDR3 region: CASILGQDQETQYF. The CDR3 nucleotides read TGCGCCAGCATTCTGGGACAGGACCAAGAGACCCAGTACTTC.

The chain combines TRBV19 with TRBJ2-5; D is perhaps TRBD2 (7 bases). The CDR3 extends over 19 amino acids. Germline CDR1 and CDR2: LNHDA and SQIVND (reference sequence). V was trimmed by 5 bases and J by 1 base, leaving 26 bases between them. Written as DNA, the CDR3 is TGTGCCAGTAGTCCGATTTTGTCGGGTCGGGGAGGGGGCCAAGAGACCCAGTACTTC. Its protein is CASSPILSGRGGGQETQYF. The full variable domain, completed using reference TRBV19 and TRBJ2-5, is DGGITQSPKYLFRKEGQNVTLSCEQNLNHDAMYWYRQDPGQGLRLIYYSQIVNDFQKGDIAEGYSVSREKKESFPLTVTSAQKNPTAFYLCASSPILSGRGGGQETQYFGPGTRLLVL.

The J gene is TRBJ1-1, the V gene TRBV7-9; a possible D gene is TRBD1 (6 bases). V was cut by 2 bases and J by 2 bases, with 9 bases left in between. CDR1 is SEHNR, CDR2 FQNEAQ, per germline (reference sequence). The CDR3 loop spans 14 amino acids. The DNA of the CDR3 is TGTGCCAGCAGCTTAAGGACAGAAAACACTGAAGCTTTCTTT. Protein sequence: CASSLRTENTEAFF.

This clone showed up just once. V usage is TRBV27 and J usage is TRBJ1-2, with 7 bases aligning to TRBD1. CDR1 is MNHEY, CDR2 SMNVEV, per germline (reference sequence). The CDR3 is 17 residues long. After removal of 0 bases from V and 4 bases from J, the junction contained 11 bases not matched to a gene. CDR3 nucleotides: TGTGCCAGCAGTTTATCGGGACCACTTTCAGGGGGCTATGGCTACACCTTC. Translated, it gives CASSLSGPLSGGYGYTF.

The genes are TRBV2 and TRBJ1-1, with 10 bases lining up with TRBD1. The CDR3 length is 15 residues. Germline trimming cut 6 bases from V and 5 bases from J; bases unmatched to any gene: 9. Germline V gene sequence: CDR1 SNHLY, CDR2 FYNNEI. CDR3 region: CASRGRTGGRTEAFF. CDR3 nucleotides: TGTGCCAGCAGGGGCAGGACAGGGGGGAGAACTGAAGCTTTCTTT.

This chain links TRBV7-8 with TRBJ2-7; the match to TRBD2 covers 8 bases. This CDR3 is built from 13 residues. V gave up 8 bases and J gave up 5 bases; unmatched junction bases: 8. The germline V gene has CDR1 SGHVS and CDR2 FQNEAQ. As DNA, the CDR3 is TGTGCCAGCGGGAGCGGGAGAGTCAACGAGCAGTACTTC. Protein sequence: CASGSGRVNEQYF.

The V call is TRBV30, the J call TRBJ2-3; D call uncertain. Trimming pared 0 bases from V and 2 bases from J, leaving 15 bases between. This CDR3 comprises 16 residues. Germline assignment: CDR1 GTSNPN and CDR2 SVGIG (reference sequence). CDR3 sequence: CAWSVKWVAPTDTQYF. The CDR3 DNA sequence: TGTGCCTGGAGTGTAAAGTGGGTAGCCCCCACAGATACGCAGTATTTT.

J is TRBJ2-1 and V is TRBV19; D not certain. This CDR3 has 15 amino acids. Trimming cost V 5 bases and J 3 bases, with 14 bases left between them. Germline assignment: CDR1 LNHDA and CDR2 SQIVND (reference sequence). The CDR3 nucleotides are TGTGCCAGTAGTGTGAGTATTTTTGTCTACAATGAGCAGTTCTTC. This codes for CASSVSIFVYNEQFF.